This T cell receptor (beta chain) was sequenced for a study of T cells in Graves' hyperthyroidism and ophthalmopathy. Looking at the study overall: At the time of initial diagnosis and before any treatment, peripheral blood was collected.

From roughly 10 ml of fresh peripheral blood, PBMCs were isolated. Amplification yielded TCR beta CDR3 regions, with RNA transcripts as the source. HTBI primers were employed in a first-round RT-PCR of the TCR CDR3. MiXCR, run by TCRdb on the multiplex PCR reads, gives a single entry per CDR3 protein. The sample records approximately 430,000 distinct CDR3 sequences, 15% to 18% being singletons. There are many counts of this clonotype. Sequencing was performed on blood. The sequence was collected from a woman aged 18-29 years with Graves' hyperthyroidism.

The CDR3 spells CASSLEDPLKTTQYF. DNA for the CDR3: TGTGCCAGCAGTTTGGAGGACCCATTGAAAACTACGCAGTATTTT. J is TRBJ2-3 and V is TRBV27; the D gene is possibly TRBD2 (5 bases). The CDR3 runs to 15 residues. In germline, CDR1 is MNHEY, CDR2 SMNVEV (reference sequence). V shed 3 bases and J shed 8 bases, with 18 bases lying between them.